The 15 T cell receptor beta chains reported below all come from one sample, sequenced in a study of cytomegalovirus exposure and HLA in healthy donors. The PCR was carried out with 60 Vbeta primers and 13 Jbeta primers. Sequenced by immunoSEQ multiplex PCR; TCRdb stores in-frame clones only, minus some. The sample holds over 150,000 clones; approximately 80% are singletons and the top ten take 4.5% to 5.5%. Sequenced: PBMCs. Receptors originate from a man aged 18 to 35 in good health and CMV-seronegative.

The chain recombines TRBV7-9 with TRBJ2-5; D gene ambiguous. Near its end, the DNA agrees better with TRBJ2-7, so the J call may be wrong. The CDR3 contains 11 residues. Germline V gene sequence: CDR1 SEHNR, CDR2 FQNEAQ (reference sequence). CDR3 in amino acids: CASSLNYEQYF. Here the CDR3 DNA reads TGTGCCAGCAGCCTCAATTACGAGCAGTACTTC.

V is TRBV11-2 and J is TRBJ1-1; D call uncertain. In germline, CDR1 is SGHAT, CDR2 FQNNGV. CDR3 length: 14 residues. The V end lost 2 bases, the J end lost 3 bases, and 10 bases lay between the germline ends. The DNA of the CDR3 is TGTGCCAGCAGCTTAATAGATGTCCACACTGAAGCTTTCTTT. As protein: CASSLIDVHTEAFF.

The chain links TRBV27 to TRBJ2-1, with TRBD2 matching over 7 bases. The germline V gene has CDR1 MNHEY and CDR2 SMNVEV (reference sequence). This CDR3 is built from 14 residues. Trimming at V came to 8 bases and at J to 7 bases, leaving 11 bases not matched to a gene. CDR3 in amino acids: CASSLGGGGNEQFF. For the CDR3, the DNA is TGTGCCAGCTCTTTGGGGGGGGGAGGTAATGAGCAGTTCTTC.

The chain recombines TRBV28 with TRBJ1-5; D gene uncertain. There are 13 residues in the CDR3. V was shortened by 6 bases and J by 4 bases, with 10 bases between the two germline ends. Germline lookup yields CDR1 MDHEN and CDR2 SYDVKM. CDR3 amino acids: CASRTGSNQPQHF. The CDR3 DNA is TGTGCCAGCAGGACTGGAAGTAATCAGCCCCAGCATTTT.

The chain combines TRBV9 with TRBJ2-3; 8 positions match TRBD1. CDR3 length equals 16 residues. V gave up 3 bases and J gave up 4 bases; unmatched junction bases: 10. Germline V gives CDR1 SGDLS, CDR2 YYNGEE. The DNA of the CDR3 is TGTGCCAGCAGCGGTCGGACAGGGAGAAGCCCAGATACGCAGTATTTT. This gives the protein CASSGRTGRSPDTQYF.

The chain carries TRBV5-1 and TRBJ2-2; unclear D gene. Trimming shortened V by 2 bases and J by 3 bases, and 11 bases separated the two germline ends. This CDR3 is built from 15 residues. Germline CDR1 is SGHRS and CDR2 is YFSETQ. This CDR3 reads CASSFKSGHTGELFF. DNA for the CDR3: TGCGCCAGCAGCTTCAAATCTGGGCACACCGGGGAGCTGTTTTTT.

The table lists this clone with a few counts. This chain joins TRBV5-8 and TRBJ2-7; the D is unclear. V lost 5 bases, J lost 5 bases, and 11 bases lay in between. Germline V gene lookup returns CDR1 SGHTS and CDR2 YDEGEE. CDR3 size: 12 residues. The CDR3: CASRPAIHEQYF. The CDR3 DNA follows: TGTGCCAGCAGGCCTGCTATCCACGAGCAGTACTTC.

With respect to this clone: One end of the junction does not line up with germline, which may come from a read error. The chain carries TRBV7-2 and TRBJ2-1; D ambiguous. CDR3 length: 15 residues. The germline gives CDR1 SGHTA, CDR2 FQGNSA. Here the CDR3 DNA reads TGCGCCAGCAGCCAAGATATGGAACGGAGTGGTATTCAGTTCTTC. Amino acid sequence: CASSQDMERSGIQFF.

DNA for the CDR3: TGTGCCAGCAGTTTAACGGGTCTCACAGATACGCAGTATTTT. It encodes CASSLTGLTDTQYF. The V gene is TRBV28, the J gene TRBJ2-3, with D unresolved. CDR1 is MDHEN and CDR2 is SYDVKM in the germline V gene. CDR3 length: 14 amino acids. V lost 2 bases to trimming and J lost 2 bases, with 8 bases between them.

This chain uses TRBV18 with TRBJ2-5, with a possible D match to TRBD2 (6 bases). Germline V lookup: CDR1 KGHSH, CDR2 LQKENI. Trimming took off 4 bases at V and 5 bases at J, with 14 bases between the two ends. The CDR3 is 14 amino acids. The CDR3 reads CASSLGTSRETQYF. The CDR3 DNA reads TGTGCCAGCTCACTTGGGACTTCCAGGGAGACCCAGTACTTC.

The CDR3 here is CASSRSGTRGNQPQHF. Here the CDR3 DNA reads TGTGCCAGCTCACGATCCGGGACAAGGGGCAATCAGCCCCAGCATTTT. The chain links TRBV18 to TRBJ1-5; D is perhaps TRBD1 (6 bases). Germline CDR1 KGHSH, CDR2 LQKENI. V dropped 4 bases and J dropped 2 bases, with 15 bases sitting between them. The CDR3 runs 16 residues.

The rearrangement joins TRBV11-2 to TRBJ2-3; tentatively, D is TRBD1 (5 bases). The V gene lost 5 bases and the J gene lost 4 bases, with 22 bases spanning the gap. Germline assignment: CDR1 SGHAT and CDR2 FQNNGV. This CDR3 is built from 17 residues. DNA for the CDR3: TGTGCCAGCAGCCAGGGCTTTAGGCTAGTCGGATCAGATACGCAGTATTTT. Translation gives CASSQGFRLVGSDTQYF.

J is TRBJ1-6 and V is TRBV7-9; 10 bases map to TRBD1. CDR3 length: 15 amino acids. CDR1 and CDR2 from the germline V gene are SEHNR and FQNEAQ (reference sequence). J gave up 10 bases and V 5 bases, and 8 bases lay outside the gene matches. Written as DNA, the CDR3 is TGTGCCAGCAGCGCCATGGGGACAGGGGCGTCACCCCTCCACTTT. Its translation: CASSAMGTGASPLHF.

J is TRBJ1-1 and V is TRBV7-8; 7 bases match TRBD1. The trim removed 0 bases at V and 1 base at J, leaving 2 bases unmatched. This CDR3 has 15 residues. From germline, CDR1 is SGHVS and CDR2 FQNEAQ. For the CDR3, the DNA is TGTGCCAGCAGCTTAGCTGGGACAGCGAACACTGAAGCTTTCTTT. Its protein is CASSLAGTANTEAFF.

This rearrangement joins TRBV6-8 to TRBJ2-5; 9 bases fit TRBD1. Germline assignment: CDR1 MNHGY and CDR2 SAAAGT. The CDR3 has 20 amino acids. Trimming cost V 6 bases and J 3 bases; bases outside gene matches: 23. CDR3 nucleotide sequence: TGTGCCAGCAGACCTCACGACGTCCCGGGACAGGGTAGGCGTAAAGAGACCCAGTACTTC. Translated, it gives CASRPHDVPGQGRRKETQYF.